The T cell receptor beta chain under discussion was sequenced for a study of OX40 agonist ivuxolimab in advanced cancers. Study outcomes and limitations: Antigens targeted by the expanded peripheral T cells were not determined.

The germline V gene encodes CDR1 GTSNPN and CDR2 SVGIG (reference sequence). The CDR3 contains 13 residues. With 3 bases removed from V and 6 bases from J, the gap between germline ends came to 11 bases. The protocol was immunoSEQ multiplex PCR, while the TCRdb copy is restricted to in-frame clones and leaves out a portion. The table has roughly 56,000 clones, about 82% seen once. Details on this clone: Its antigen is not known.

The receptor comes from an adult with an advanced solid tumor such as melanoma, head and neck, liver or kidney cancer. Source: CD4+ or CD8+ T cells sorted from blood, taken in a trial of the OX40 agonist ivuxolimab. The rearrangement links TRBV30 to TRBJ2-2, with unresolved D. CDR3 DNA sequence: TGTGCCTGGAGCCTACTGATGGCCGGGGAGCTGTTTTTT. It specifies CAWSLLMAGELFF.